This paragraph reports one TCR beta chain. The method was immunoSEQ multiplex PCR; TCRdb's version includes in-frame clones alone and lacks a portion of them. The repertoire holds 200,000 or so clones, about 86% seen once, with approximately 7.6% in the top ten. This sample was taken from a study of blood T cell repertoires in COVID-19. The CDR3 is 16 residues long. From germline, CDR1 is SGHRS and CDR2 YFSETQ. V dropped 1 base and J dropped 4; count of bases not matched to a gene: 10. Source material: PBMCs or T cells enriched from blood (not recorded which). J is TRBJ1-1 and V is TRBV5-1; TRBD1 matches 7 bases. This receptor was taken from a man in his forties who had recovered from COVID-19. The CDR3 DNA sequence: TGCGCCAGCAGCTTGTCGTCGGGTCAGGGGGTCACTGAAGCTTTCTTT. Protein: CASSLSSGQGVTEAFF.